One sample yielded the 18 T cell receptor beta chains listed below, sequenced in a study of blood T cell repertoires in COVID-19 (dated by TCRdb to 2020 to 2021). Receptor amplification or capture employed the immunoSEQ multiplex PCR assay. TCRdb took this table from immuneACCESS and kept in-frame rearrangements with V and J called. Such tables lack part of the clones; where checked against another copy, unresolved V genes explain under half of the gap, and the rest is unexplained. The sample table holds tens of thousands of clones, of which 85% to 90% were seen once. Roughly 4.6% of the sample rests with the top ten. Sequenced sample: peripheral blood. The receptors were sampled from a man at least 80 years old with acute or convalescent COVID-19.

This clone has just one count. Here the CDR3 DNA reads TGTGCCATCAGTGAGTCGACGTCCCTGGACAGCCGCCTGACCTTC. Its protein product is CAISESTSLDSRLTF. This chain joins TRBV10-3 and TRBJ1-2; D might be TRBD1 (6 bases). From germline, CDR1 is ENHRY and CDR2 SYGVKD. The V end lost 0 bases, the J end lost 14 bases, and 22 bases lay between the germline ends. This CDR3 has 15 amino acids.

The chain recombines TRBV4-3 with TRBJ1-1; a possible D gene is TRBD1 (5 bases). Trimming removed 8 bases at V and 5 bases at J, with 15 bases between. This CDR3 spans 13 amino acids. Germline assignment: CDR1 LGHNA and CDR2 YSLEER. The CDR3 reads CASGRGVRTEAFF. For the CDR3, the DNA is TGCGCCAGCGGTCGGGGGGTTAGAACTGAAGCTTTCTTT.

The V call is TRBV18, the J call TRBJ2-2; TRBD1 matches 7 bases. The CDR3 is made up of 14 amino acids. V gave up 8 bases and J gave up 0 bases; unmatched junction bases: 3. Germline V gives CDR1 KGHSH, CDR2 LQKENI. The CDR3 loop reads CASKGQSNTGELFF. CDR3 in DNA: TGTGCCAGCAAGGGACAGTCGAACACCGGGGAGCTGTTTTTT.

V gene TRBV7-2 combines with J gene TRBJ2-5; 7 nucleotides agree with TRBD2. V shed 0 bases and J 5 bases; nucleotides not matched to a gene: 6. In germline, CDR1 is SGHTA, CDR2 FQGNSA. The CDR3 is made up of 15 amino acids. The CDR3 bases are TGTGCCAGCAGCTTAGCGGGAGGGCCATTGGAGACCCAGTACTTC. It yields the protein CASSLAGGPLETQYF.

The V and J genes are TRBV3-1 (or the pseudogene TRBV3-2) and TRBJ2-1, with 10 bases identical to TRBD2. Germline loops: CDR1 LGHDT, CDR2 YNNKEL (reference sequence). V shed 0 bases and J 9 bases; nucleotides not matched to a gene: 5. This CDR3 contains 15 residues. DNA of the CDR3: TGTGCCAGCAGCCAAGATTCTAGCGGGAGAGGTGAGCAGTTCTTC. The encoded protein is CASSQDSSGRGEQFF.

V usage is TRBV5-8 and J usage is TRBJ2-3, with D maybe TRBD1 (6 bases). Germline CDR1 SGHTS, CDR2 YDEGEE. The CDR3 runs 17 residues. V was trimmed by 0 bases and J by 1 base, leaving 15 bases between them. This chain's CDR3 is CASSLGPAGAGTDTQYF. For the CDR3, the DNA is TGTGCCAGCAGCTTGGGCCCAGCAGGGGCGGGCACAGATACGCAGTATTTT.

This rearrangement joins TRBV5-4 to TRBJ2-3; TRBD2 agrees at 8 bases. Germline assignment: CDR1 SGHNT and CDR2 YYREEE (reference sequence). V shed 1 base and J 6 bases; nucleotides not matched to a gene: 10. The CDR3 consists of 16 residues. CDR3 nucleotides: TGTGCCAGCAGCTTGAGAGCCAGCGGGGGAACGGATACGCAGTATTTT. Encoded protein: CASSLRASGGTDTQYF.

The V call is TRBV20-1, the J call TRBJ2-1; D is possibly TRBD2 (7 bases). V lost 3 bases and J 5 bases, leaving 20 bases between the germline ends. CDR1 DFQATT and CDR2 SNEGSKA come from the germline V gene (reference sequence). The CDR3 length is 16 residues. The CDR3 DNA reads TGCAGTGCTAGTTGGGGGCGGGAGAGTAGGAACAATGAGCAGTTCTTC. Encoded protein: CSASWGRESRNNEQFF.

The chain employs TRBV5-6 and TRBJ1-6; 10 nucleotides agree with TRBD1. V was clipped by 1 base and J by 7 bases; unmatched bases: 5. Looked up from germline, CDR1 is SGHDT and CDR2 is YYEEEE. The length of the CDR3 is 16 residues. For the CDR3, the DNA is TGTGCCAGCAGCTTGTTAAGGGGACAGGGGAATTCACCCCTCCACTTT. This codes for CASSLLRGQGNSPLHF.

The chain recombines TRBV11-1 with TRBJ2-2; 12 bases agree with TRBD2. Germline CDR1 and CDR2: SGHAT and FQDESV (reference sequence). V shed 0 bases, J shed 5 bases, and the junction held 4 bases outside the gene matches. The CDR3 is 17 residues long. For the CDR3, the DNA is TGTGCCAGCAGCTTAGCAGAGACTAGCGGGGGTACCGGGGAGCTGTTTTTT. Protein: CASSLAETSGGTGELFF.

This chain uses TRBV27 with TRBJ2-3; 9 nucleotides match TRBD2. The length of the CDR3 is 18 residues. V lost 4 bases and J lost 1; bases outside the gene matches: 12. Germline CDR1 is MNHEY and CDR2 is SMNVEV (reference sequence). The CDR3 region is CASSSYSGLAKGTDTQYF. CDR3 nucleotide sequence: TGTGCCAGCAGTTCTTACTCGGGACTAGCAAAAGGCACAGATACGCAGTATTTT.

V gene TRBV6-1 combines with J gene TRBJ2-3; 14 nucleotides align to TRBD2. The CDR3 has 16 residues. V shed 4 bases, J shed 3 bases, and the junction held 3 bases outside the gene matches. Germline CDR1 MNHNS, CDR2 SASEGT. The CDR3, as DNA: TGTGCCAGCAGTGGGGGGACTAGCGGGAGAACAGATACGCAGTATTTT. It translates to CASSGGTSGRTDTQYF.

The chain combines TRBV27 with TRBJ1-3, with 7 bases that match TRBD1. The CDR3 extends over 15 amino acids. The ends lost 6 bases at V and 0 bases at J; junction bases unmatched: 5. The germline V gene encodes CDR1 MNHEY and CDR2 SMNVEV (reference sequence). CDR3 nucleotides: TGTGCCAGCAGACTTGACAGGGACTCTGGAAACACCATATATTTT. This encodes CASRLDRDSGNTIYF.

This rearrangement joins TRBV19 to TRBJ1-5; D remains ambiguous. This CDR3 region has 12 residues. V was trimmed by 5 bases and J by 7 bases, leaving 9 bases between them. Germline V gene lookup returns CDR1 LNHDA and CDR2 SQIVND (reference sequence). The CDR3 DNA sequence: TGTGCCAGTAGTTATCGAGAACAGCCCCAGCATTTT. This sequence encodes CASSYREQPQHF.

The rearrangement uses TRBV5-6 and TRBJ1-1; D possibly corresponds to TRBD1 (5 bases). The germline gives CDR1 SGHDT, CDR2 YYEEEE. The CDR3 length is 12 residues. Trimming took off 5 bases at V and 11 bases at J, with 16 bases between the two ends. For the CDR3, the DNA is TGTGCCAGCAGATTTCGCGGAGGGGAGGCTTTCTTT. As protein: CASRFRGGEAFF.

The V and J genes are TRBV18 and TRBJ2-7, with 10 bases that match TRBD2. After removal of 1 base from V and 6 bases from J, the junction contained 3 bases not matched to a gene. The CDR3 runs to 14 residues. Germline V gives CDR1 KGHSH, CDR2 LQKENI. Here the CDR3 reads CASSPLAGGAEQYF. As DNA, the CDR3 is TGTGCCAGCTCACCACTAGCGGGGGGAGCCGAGCAGTACTTC.

The rearrangement joins TRBV10-3 to TRBJ1-6, with TRBD1 matching 8 bases. V was clipped by 11 bases and J by 7 bases; unmatched bases: 10. This CDR3 contains 14 residues. Germline V CDR1 and CDR2: ENHRY, SYGVKD. CDR3 in DNA: TGTGCCGCCAAGACAGGGGAAGTGAATTCACCCCTCCACTTT. Translated: CAAKTGEVNSPLHF.

The V call is TRBV7-2, the J call TRBJ2-1; 9 bases align to TRBD2. From germline, CDR1 is SGHTA and CDR2 FQGNSA. The CDR3 contains 17 residues. The J segment lost 7 bases and the V segment lost 2 bases, leaving 12 bases of the junction unmatched. The CDR3 DNA sequence: TGTGCCAGCAGCTTACTGGCGGGAGGGCCGGTTGGGAATGAGCAGTTCTTC. Its translation: CASSLLAGGPVGNEQFF.